A selection of T cell receptor delta chains follows, all from one sample in a study of Vδ1+ human thymocytes. TCRdb fed the multiplex PCR reads to CATT. The data show about 58,000 delta-chain clones, over 13% seen once. The sample consisted of Vdelta1+ gamma-delta thymocytes from the thymus. The receptors were sampled from a girl under three years old who had congenital heart surgery. The CDR3 runs from the conserved cysteine through the conserved F or W. D genes are given only for firm matches. Where a row states a size, it is once, few, many or the class of an expanded clone; other rows omit it.

size: .
D: .
V: TRDV1
J: TRDJ1
DNA: TGTGCTCTTGGGAACATCCTACTACTGGGTACCGATAAACTCATCTTT
CDR3: CALGNILLLGTDKLIF

size: few
D: TRDD2
V: TRDV1
J: TRDJ1
DNA: TGTGCTCTTGGGGACCTCCCGGCCTTCCTACTCAGTGGGGGGAAAAAACTCATCTTT
CDR3: CALGDLPAFLLSGGKKLIF

size: .
D: TRDD3
V: TRDV1
J: TRDJ1
DNA: TGTGCTCTTGGGGAATCTCCCGGTCGGGGGATAGGAGGCCCCGATAAACTCATCTTT
CDR3: CALGESPGRGIGGPDKLIF

size: .
D: TRDD3
V: TRDV1
J: TRDJ1
DNA: TGTGCTCTTGGGGAATCCCCATCTGGGGGATACGGGACCGATAAACTCATCTTT
CDR3: CALGESPSGGYGTDKLIF

size: .
D: TRDD3
V: TRDV1
J: TRDJ1
DNA: TGTGCTCTTGGGGGTTTCACACTGGGGGATACGAGACCATGGTACACCGATAAACTCATCTTT
CDR3: CALGGFTLGDTRPWYTDKLIF

size: .
D: .
V: TRDV1
J: TRDJ1
DNA: TGTGCTCTTGGGGAATCGTCCTACGCGTACTGTAACACCGATAAACTCATCTTT
CDR3: CALGESSYAYCNTDKLIF

size: few
D: TRDD3
V: TRDV1
J: TRDJ1
DNA: TGTGCTCTTGGGGCCGGCCTTCCTAACATAAATGGGGGATACGCGGGGTACACCGATAAACTCATCTTT
CDR3: CALGAGLPNINGGYAGYTDKLIF

size: many
D: .
V: TRDV2
J: TRDJ1
DNA: TGTGCCTGTGCCCAAGGGGTCCACTCCAACGTCTACACCGATAAACTCATCTTT
CDR3: CACAQGVHSNVYTDKLIF

size: few
D: TRDD2
V: TRDV1
J: TRDJ1
DNA: TGTGCTCTTGGGGAACTAAGTTGGGCCTTCCTACGCTTCCGGCTCACCGATAAACTCATCTTT
CDR3: CALGELSWAFLRFRLTDKLIF

size: few
D: .
V: TRDV1
J: TRDJ1
DNA: TGTGCTCTTGGGGATTTTGGCCCTATCTGGGCGAGAGGGGGGTACACCGATAAACTCATCTTT
CDR3: CALGDFGPIWARGGYTDKLIF

size: few
D: TRDD3
V: TRDV1
J: TRDJ1
DNA: TGTGCTCTTGGGGAACCAGCACTTCCTACGGAACTCTACTGGGGGATGAATAGGTGGGATAAACTCATCTTT
CDR3: CALGEPALPTELYWGMNRWDKLIF

size: .
D: TRDD3
V: TRDV1
J: TRDJ1
DNA: TGTGCTCTTGGGGAACCTCATCTGGTTCTGGGGGATACACCGTACACCGATAAACTCATCTTT
CDR3: CALGEPHLVLGDTPYTDKLIF

size: once
D: TRDD3
V: TRDV1
J: TRDJ1
DNA: TGTGCTCTTGGGGAACCCATCCTGGGGGATACCGATAAACTCATCTTT
CDR3: CALGEPILGDTDKLIF

size: few
D: .
V: TRDV1
J: TRDJ1
DNA: TGTGCTCTTGGGGAAGGACGGACCCTTCGGCGTACGGAGGAGTCGTACACCGATAAACTCATCTTT
CDR3: CALGEGRTLRRTEESYTDKLIF

size: few
D: .
V: TRDV2
J: TRDJ3
DNA: TGTGCCTGTGATACCGAAGGTTCCTGGGACACCCGACAGATGTTTTTC
CDR3: CACDTEGSWDTRQMFF